The T cell receptor beta chain described here comes from a study of T cell responses to AZD1222 COVID-19 vaccine (dated by TCRdb to about 2021). About the investigation overall: TCR sequencing covered fewer than 250 trial participants: approximately 200 given two doses of AZD1222 and 26 given two doses of MenACWY control vaccine. Trial participants were enrolled by age into 18-55, 56-69 and 70-plus year subgroups, with approximately 160, 26 and 62 TCR-sequenced participants respectively. Overall study outcomes, separate from this receptor: Because no samples from the day 14 peak response were available, repertoires could be characterized only after the peak T cell response. The 56-69-year group was small, and its depth increase did not reach significance, likely because of low power. Participants were mostly white British and included more females than males, and it was suggested by the authors that clonal diversity may have been underestimated. Conclusions about previously exposed vaccinees are limited, since just a handful of AZD1222 recipients were seropositive for SARS-CoV-2 at baseline. After two AZD1222 doses, both the breadth and the depth of spike-specific TCRs were significantly higher than at day 0 and than in MenACWY recipients. Reportedly, close to half of the unique spike-specific TCRs recognized epitopes lying outside the regions that are mutated in the B.1.351 and B.1.1.7 variants. CD4 TCRs associated with the vaccine covered the entire spike protein, and the dominant responses were in regions 160-218 and 743-854.

Between the V and J ends, shortened by 2 bases and 6 bases respectively, the junction contains 13 bases. The CDR3 numbers 14 residues from cysteine through phenylalanine. Only the CDR3 part of the read is kept: 42 bases, read in frame from the first base. The CDR1 and CDR2 encoded by the germline V gene are MNHEY and SVGAGI. In the case of this clone: The clone's antigen remains unknown. No much larger clonotype is one base removed from it; base qualities were not supplied.

The CDR3 regions of human TCRbeta chains were subjected to immunosequencing. The paper's data handling went like this. Repertoire TCRs were matched against a reference library of SARS-CoV-2-specific TCRs generated with the MIRA antigen-specificity platform. Breadth meant the fraction of unique TCRs that were SARS-CoV-2-associated, whereas depth meant the fraction of total T cells that were SARS-CoV-2-associated. Using the MIRA data, each spike-specific TCR was mapped to the spike region that the TCR reacts to and placed in a CD4 or CD8 class. Log10-transformed breadth and depth values were compared by one-way ANOVA with Sidak's multiple comparisons tests. TCRdb limited this immuneACCESS table to in-frame rearrangements with V and J called. A share of clones is missing; checked studies link under half to unresolved V genes, and the rest is unexplained. That table supplies the V and J calls and clone size; D and trimming were determined from the DNA. This sample is represented by more than 90,000 clones; around nine tenths of them were singletons. The ten biggest clones cover around 3.8% of the sample.

In the paper's terms, the time point label means: about 28 days (+/-7) after the second vaccine dose. AZD1222 recipients with second doses at about 4 weeks or about 12 weeks were pooled, because spike-specific TCR depth and breadth did not differ between schedules. Vaccinee samples were obtained from the UK trials COV001 and COV002, which included a single-blind randomized controlled phase 2/3 trial of AZD1222 (ChAdOx1 nCoV-19) in healthy adults. For TCRbeta chain sequencing, PBMC samples from trial participants were taken at day 0 and at day 28 after the second dose. The sample consisted of peripheral blood, taken 28 days after the second AZD1222 dose. The receptor comes from an adult who received the AZD1222 COVID-19 vaccine. Rearrangement joined TRBV6-5 to TRBJ1-1, and perhaps TRBD1 as D gene, on 5 matching bases. This receptor has the CDR3 CASSYQGSGAEAFF. The DNA is as follows: TGTGCCAGCAGTTACCAGGGTTCGGGCGCTGAAGCTTTCTTT.